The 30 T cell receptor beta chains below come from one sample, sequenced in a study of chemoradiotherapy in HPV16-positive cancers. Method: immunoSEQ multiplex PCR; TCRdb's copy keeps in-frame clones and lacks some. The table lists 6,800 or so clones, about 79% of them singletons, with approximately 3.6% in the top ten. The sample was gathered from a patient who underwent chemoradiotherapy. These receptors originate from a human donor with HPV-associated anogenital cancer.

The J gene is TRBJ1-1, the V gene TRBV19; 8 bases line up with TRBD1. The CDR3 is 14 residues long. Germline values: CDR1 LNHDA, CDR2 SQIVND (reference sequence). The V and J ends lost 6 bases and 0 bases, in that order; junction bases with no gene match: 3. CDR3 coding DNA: TGTGCCAGTAGGAGACAGGGGATGAACACTGAAGCTTTCTTT. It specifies CASRRQGMNTEAFF.

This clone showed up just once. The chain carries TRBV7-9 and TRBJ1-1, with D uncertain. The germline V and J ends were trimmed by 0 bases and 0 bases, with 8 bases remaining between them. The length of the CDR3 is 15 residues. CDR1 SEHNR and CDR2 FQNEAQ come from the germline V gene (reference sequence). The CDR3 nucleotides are TGTGCCAGCAGCTTAGCGTCTCAGTTGAACACTGAAGCTTTCTTT. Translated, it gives CASSLASQLNTEAFF.

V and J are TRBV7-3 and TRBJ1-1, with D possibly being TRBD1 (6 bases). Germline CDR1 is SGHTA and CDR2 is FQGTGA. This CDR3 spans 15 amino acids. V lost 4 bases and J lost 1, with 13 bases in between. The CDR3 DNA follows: TGTGCCAGCAGCTCAACAGGGTCAGGGAACACTGAAGCTTTCTTT. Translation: CASSSTGSGNTEAFF.

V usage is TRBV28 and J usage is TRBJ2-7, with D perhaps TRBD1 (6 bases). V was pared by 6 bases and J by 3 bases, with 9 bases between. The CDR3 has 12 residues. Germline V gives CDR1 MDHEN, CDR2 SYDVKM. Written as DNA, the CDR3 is TGTGCCAGCAGACAGGGCGACTACGAGCAGTACTTC. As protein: CASRQGDYEQYF.

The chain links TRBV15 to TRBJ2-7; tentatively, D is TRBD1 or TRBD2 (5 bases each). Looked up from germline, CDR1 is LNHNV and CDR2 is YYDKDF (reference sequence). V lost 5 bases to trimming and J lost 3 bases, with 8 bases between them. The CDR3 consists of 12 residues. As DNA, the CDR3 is TGTGCCACCAGCGGGGGTCGCTACGAGCAGTACTTC. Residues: CATSGGRYEQYF.

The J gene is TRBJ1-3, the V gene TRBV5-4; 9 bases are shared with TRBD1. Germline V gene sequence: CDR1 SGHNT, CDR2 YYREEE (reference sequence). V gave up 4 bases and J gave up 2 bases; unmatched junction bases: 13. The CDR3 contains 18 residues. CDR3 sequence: CASSGRDRVGITGNTIYF. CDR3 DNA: TGTGCCAGCAGCGGCCGGGACAGGGTAGGGATAACTGGAAACACCATATATTTT.

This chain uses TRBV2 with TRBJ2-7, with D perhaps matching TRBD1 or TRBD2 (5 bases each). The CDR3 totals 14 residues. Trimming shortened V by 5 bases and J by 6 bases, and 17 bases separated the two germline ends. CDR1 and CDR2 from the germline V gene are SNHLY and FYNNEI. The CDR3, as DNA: TGTGCCAGCAGTCTGTTGGGGGTCCTGGCCGAGCAGTACTTC. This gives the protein CASSLLGVLAEQYF.

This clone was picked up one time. The CDR3 loop reads CASSVEGTERHTF. The DNA for the CDR3 is TGTGCCAGCAGCGTAGAAGGGACAGAGAGACACACCTTC. The genes are TRBV9 and TRBJ1-2; 7 bases line up with TRBD1. Germline V gives CDR1 SGDLS, CDR2 YYNGEE. The J segment lost 12 bases and the V segment lost 0 bases, leaving 8 bases of the junction unmatched. CDR3 length equals 13 residues.

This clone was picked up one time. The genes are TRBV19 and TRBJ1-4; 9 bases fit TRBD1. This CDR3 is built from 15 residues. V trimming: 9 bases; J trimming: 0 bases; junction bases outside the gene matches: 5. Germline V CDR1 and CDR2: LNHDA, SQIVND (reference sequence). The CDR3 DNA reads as TGTGCCAGCACAGGGGGCACTCCAACTAATGAAAAACTGTTTTTT. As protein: CASTGGTPTNEKLFF. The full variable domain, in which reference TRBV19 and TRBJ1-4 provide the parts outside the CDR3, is DGGITQSPKYLFRKEGQNVTLSCEQNLNHDAMYWYRQDPGQGLRLIYYSQIVNDFQKGDIAEGYSVSREKKESFPLTVTSAQKNPTAFYLCASTGGTPTNEKLFFGSGTQLSVL.

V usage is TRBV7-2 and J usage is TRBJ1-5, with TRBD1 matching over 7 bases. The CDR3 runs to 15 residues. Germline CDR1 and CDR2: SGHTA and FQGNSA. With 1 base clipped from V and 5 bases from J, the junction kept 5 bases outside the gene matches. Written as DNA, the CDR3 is TGTGCCAGCAGCTTAGTGACAGGGTTCGATCAGCCCCAGCATTTT. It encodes CASSLVTGFDQPQHF.

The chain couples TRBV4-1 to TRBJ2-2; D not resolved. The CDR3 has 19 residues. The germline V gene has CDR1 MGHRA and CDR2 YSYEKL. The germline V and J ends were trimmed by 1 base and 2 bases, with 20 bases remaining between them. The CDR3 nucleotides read TGCGCCAGCAGCCAAGCATATCCTACAGATAAAAAAAACACCGGGGAGCTGTTTTTT. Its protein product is CASSQAYPTDKKNTGELFF.

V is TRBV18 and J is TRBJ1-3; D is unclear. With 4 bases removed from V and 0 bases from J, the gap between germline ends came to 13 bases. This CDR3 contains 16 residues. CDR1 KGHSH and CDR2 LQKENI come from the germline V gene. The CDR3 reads CASSQRAPFSGNTIYF. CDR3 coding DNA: TGTGCCAGCTCACAACGGGCCCCATTCTCTGGAAACACCATATATTTT.

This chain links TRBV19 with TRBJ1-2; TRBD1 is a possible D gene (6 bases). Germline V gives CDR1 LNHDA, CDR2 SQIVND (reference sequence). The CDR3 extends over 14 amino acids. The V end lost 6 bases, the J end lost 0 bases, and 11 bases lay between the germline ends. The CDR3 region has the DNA TGTGCCAGTAGAGAGACAGGAACTAACTATGGCTACACCTTC. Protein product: CASRETGTNYGYTF.

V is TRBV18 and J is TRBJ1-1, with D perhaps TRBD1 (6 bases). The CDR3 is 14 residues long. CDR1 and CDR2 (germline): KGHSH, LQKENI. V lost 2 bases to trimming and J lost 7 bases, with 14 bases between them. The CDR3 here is CASSPTQGIVEAFF. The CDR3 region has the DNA TGTGCCAGCTCACCAACACAGGGTATTGTTGAAGCTTTCTTT.

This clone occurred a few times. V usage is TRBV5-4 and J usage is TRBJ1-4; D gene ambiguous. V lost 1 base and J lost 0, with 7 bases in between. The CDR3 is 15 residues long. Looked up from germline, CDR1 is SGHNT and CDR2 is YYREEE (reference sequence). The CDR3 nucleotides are TGTGCCAGCAGCTTGAATGCGGCAACTAATGAAAAACTGTTTTTT. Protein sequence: CASSLNAATNEKLFF. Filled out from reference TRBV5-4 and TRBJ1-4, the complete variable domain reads ETGVTQSPTHLIKTRGQQVTLRCSSQSGHNTVSWYQQALGQGPQFIFQYYREEENGRGNFPPRFSGLQFPNYSSELNVNALELDDSALYLCASSLNAATNEKLFFGSGTQLSVL.

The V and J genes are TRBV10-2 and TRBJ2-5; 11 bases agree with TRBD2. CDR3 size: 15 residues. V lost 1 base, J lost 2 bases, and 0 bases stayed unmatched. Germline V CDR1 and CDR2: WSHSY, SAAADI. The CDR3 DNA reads TGCGCCAGCAGTGAGTTAGCGGGGGGGCAAGAGACCCAGTACTTC. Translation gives CASSELAGGQETQYF.

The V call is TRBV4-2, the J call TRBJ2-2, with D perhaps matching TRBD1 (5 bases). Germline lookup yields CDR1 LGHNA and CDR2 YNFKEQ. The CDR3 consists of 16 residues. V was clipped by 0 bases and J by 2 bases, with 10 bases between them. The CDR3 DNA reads TGTGCCAGCAGCCAAGAGTGGGGCCTAAACACCGGGGAGCTGTTTTTT. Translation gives CASSQEWGLNTGELFF.

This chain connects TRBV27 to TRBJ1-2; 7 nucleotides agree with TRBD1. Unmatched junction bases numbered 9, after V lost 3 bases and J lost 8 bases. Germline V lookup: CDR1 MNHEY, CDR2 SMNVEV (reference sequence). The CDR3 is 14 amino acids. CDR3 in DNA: TGTGCCAGCAGTTTTGGGGAGGGGGCGTCAGGCTACACCTTC. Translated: CASSFGEGASGYTF.

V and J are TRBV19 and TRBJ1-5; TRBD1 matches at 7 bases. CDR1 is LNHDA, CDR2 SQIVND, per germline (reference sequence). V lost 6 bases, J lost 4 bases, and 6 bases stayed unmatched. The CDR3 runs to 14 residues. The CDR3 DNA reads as TGTGCCAGTAGAACGACAGGGTCAAATCAGCCCCAGCATTTT. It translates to CASRTTGSNQPQHF.

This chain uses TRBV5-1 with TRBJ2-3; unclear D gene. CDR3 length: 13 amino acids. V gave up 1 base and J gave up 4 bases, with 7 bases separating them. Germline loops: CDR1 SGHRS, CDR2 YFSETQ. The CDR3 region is CASSLSESDTQYF. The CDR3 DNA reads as TGCGCCAGCAGCTTGTCCGAGTCAGATACGCAGTATTTT.

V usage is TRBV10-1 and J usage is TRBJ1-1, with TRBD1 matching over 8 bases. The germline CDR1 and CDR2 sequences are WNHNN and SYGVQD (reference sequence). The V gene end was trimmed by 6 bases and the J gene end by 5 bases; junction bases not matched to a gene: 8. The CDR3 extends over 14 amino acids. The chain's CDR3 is CASSSQGAPTEAFF. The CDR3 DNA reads TGCGCCAGCAGCTCTCAGGGGGCGCCTACTGAAGCTTTCTTT.

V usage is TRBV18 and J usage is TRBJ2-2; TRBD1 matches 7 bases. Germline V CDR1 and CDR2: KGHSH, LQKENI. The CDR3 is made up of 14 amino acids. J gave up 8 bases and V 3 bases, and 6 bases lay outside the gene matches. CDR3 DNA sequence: TGTGCCAGCTCACCTGCCAAGGGGGCTGGGGAGCTGTTTTTT. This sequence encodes CASSPAKGAGELFF.

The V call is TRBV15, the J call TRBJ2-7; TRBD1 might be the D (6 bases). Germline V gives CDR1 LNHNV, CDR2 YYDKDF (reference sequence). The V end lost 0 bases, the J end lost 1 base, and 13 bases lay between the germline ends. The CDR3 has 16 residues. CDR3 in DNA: TGTGCCACCAGCAGAGATAAAGACAGGCGATCCTACGAGCAGTACTTC. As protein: CATSRDKDRRSYEQYF.

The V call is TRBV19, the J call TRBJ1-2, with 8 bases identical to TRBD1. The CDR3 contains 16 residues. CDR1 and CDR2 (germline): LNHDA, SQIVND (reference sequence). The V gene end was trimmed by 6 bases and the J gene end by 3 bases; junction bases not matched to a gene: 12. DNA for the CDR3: TGTGCCAGTAGCTTCCGGACAGGGTCGGCATACTATGGCTACACCTTC. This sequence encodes CASSFRTGSAYYGYTF.

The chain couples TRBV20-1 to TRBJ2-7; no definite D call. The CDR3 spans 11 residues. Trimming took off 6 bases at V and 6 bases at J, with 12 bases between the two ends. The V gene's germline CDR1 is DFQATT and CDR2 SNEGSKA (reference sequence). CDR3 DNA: TGCAGTGCCCGAAGAGGAGTCGAGCAGTACTTC. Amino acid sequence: CSARRGVEQYF.

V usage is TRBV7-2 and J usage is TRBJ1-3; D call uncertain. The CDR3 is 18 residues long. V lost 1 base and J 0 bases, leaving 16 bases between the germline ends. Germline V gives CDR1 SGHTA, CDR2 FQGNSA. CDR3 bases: TGTGCCAGCAGCTTAGGACCCGCCAGCCCGGTCTCTGGAAACACCATATATTTT. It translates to CASSLGPASPVSGNTIYF.

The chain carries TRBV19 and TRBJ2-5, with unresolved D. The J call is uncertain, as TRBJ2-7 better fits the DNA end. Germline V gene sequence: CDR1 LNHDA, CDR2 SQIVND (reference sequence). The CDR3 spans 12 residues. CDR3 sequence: CASSINSYEQYF. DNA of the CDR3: TGTGCCAGTAGTATCAACTCCTACGAGCAGTACTTC.

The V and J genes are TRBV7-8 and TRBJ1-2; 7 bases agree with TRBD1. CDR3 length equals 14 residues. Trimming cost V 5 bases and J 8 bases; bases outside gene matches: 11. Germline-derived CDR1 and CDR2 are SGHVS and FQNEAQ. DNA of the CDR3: TGTGCCAGCAGCGCCCCCCAGGGGGGTAGAGGCTACACCTTC. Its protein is CASSAPQGGRGYTF.

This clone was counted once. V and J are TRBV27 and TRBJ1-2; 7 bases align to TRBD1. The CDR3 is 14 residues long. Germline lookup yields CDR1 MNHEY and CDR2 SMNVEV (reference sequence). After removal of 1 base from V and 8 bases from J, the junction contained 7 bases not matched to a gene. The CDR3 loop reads CASSLLQGRVGYTF. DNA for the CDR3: TGTGCCAGCAGTTTATTACAGGGGAGGGTCGGCTACACCTTC.

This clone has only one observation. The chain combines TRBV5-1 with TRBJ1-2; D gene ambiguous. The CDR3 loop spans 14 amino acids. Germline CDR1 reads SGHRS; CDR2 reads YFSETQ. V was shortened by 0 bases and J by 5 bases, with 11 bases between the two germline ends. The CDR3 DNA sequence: TGCGCCAGCAGCTTGGACCAGGACCGGTATGGCTACACCTTC. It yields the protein CASSLDQDRYGYTF.